What follows is one TCR beta chain and its context. Its antigen is still unknown. The sample belongs to a study of cytomegalovirus exposure and HLA in healthy donors. Study-level points and caveats: In vitro data verified a few CMV-associated chains as specific for CMV antigens. An analysis that came later showed most CMV-associated TCR beta chains appearing HLA-restricted.

Both 60 Vbeta primers and 13 Jbeta primers went into the PCR. Using immunoSEQ multiplex PCR, the repertoire was profiled, and TCRdb retains in-frame clones only, with some absent. This sample has about 160,000 clones, with around four fifths found just once. Regarding donors, all were healthy bone marrow donors. The sequence derives from a man aged 18 to 35 in good health and CMV-seronegative. Sequences were obtained from PBMCs.

Here the CDR3 reads CAGREWSTGELFF. For the CDR3, the DNA is TGTGCCGGACGGGAGTGGAGCACCGGGGAGCTGTTTTTT. The genes are TRBV28 and TRBJ2-2; tentative D call: TRBD2 (6 bases). The CDR3 is 13 amino acids. Trimming took off 11 bases at V and 4 bases at J, with 14 bases between the two ends. Germline V gives CDR1 MDHEN, CDR2 SYDVKM.